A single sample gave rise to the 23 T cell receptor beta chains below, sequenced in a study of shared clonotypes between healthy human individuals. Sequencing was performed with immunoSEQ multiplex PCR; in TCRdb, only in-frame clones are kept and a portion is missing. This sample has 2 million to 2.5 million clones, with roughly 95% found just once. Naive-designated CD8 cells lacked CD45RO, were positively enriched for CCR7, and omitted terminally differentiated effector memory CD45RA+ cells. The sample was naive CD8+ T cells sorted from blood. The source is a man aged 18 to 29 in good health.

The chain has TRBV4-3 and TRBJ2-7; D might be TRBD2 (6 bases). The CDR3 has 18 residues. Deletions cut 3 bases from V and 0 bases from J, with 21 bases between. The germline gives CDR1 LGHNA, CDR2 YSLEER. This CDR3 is CASSQNPSMGLGSYEQYF. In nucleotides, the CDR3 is TGCGCCAGCAGCCAGAATCCGTCTATGGGACTCGGCTCCTACGAGCAGTACTTC.

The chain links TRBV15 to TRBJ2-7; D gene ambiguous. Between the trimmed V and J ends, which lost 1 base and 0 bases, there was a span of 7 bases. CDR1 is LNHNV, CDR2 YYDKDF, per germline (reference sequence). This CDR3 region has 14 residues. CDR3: CATSRGRNSYEQYF. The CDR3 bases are TGTGCCACCAGCAGAGGTCGTAACTCCTACGAGCAGTACTTC.

CDR3 DNA sequence: TGTGCCAGTCACCCCCTTGAAGCTTTCTTT. This gives the protein CASHPLEAFF. The chain has TRBV19 and TRBJ1-1; no clear D. CDR1 is LNHDA, CDR2 SQIVND, per germline (reference sequence). The CDR3 spans 10 residues. V lost 8 bases, J lost 7 bases, and 8 bases lay in between.

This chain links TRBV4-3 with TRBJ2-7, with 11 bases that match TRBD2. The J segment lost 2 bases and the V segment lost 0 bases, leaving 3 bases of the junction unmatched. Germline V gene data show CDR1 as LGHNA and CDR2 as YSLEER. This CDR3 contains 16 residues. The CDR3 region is CASSQDETSGTYEQYF. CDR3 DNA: TGCGCCAGCAGCCAAGATGAGACTAGCGGGACCTACGAGCAGTACTTC.

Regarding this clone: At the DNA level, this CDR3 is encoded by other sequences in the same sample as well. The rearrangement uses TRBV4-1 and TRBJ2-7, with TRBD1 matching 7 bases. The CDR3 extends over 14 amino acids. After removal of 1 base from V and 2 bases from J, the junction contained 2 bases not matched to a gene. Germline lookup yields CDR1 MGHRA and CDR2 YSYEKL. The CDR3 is CASSQVTGAYEQYF. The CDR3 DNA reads TGCGCCAGCAGCCAAGTAACAGGGGCCTACGAGCAGTACTTC.

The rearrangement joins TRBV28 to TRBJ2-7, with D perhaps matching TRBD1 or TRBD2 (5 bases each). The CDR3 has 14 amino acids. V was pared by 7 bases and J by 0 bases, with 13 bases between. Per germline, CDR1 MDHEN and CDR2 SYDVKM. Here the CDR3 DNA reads TGTGCCAGCACTTTGAGGGACGACTCCTACGAGCAGTACTTC. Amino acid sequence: CASTLRDDSYEQYF.

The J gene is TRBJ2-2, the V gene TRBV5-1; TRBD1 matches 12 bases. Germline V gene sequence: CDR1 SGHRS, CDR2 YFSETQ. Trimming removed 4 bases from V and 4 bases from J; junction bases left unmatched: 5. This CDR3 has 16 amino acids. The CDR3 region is CASSRDRGLGTGELFF. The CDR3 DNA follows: TGCGCCAGCAGCCGGGACAGGGGGCTTGGCACCGGGGAGCTGTTTTTT.

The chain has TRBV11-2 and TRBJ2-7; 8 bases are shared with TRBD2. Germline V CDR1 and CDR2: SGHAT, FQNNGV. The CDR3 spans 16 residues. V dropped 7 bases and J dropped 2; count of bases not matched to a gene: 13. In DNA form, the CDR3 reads TGTGCCAGCAACGGAGGGGGGCCAGCGGGAGCCTACGAGCAGTACTTC. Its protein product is CASNGGGPAGAYEQYF.

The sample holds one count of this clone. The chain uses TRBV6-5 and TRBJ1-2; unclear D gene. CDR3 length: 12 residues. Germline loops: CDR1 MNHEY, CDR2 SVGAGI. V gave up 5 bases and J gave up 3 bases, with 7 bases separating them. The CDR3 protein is CASSPPDYGYTF. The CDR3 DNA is TGTGCCAGCAGTCCACCTGACTATGGCTACACCTTC.

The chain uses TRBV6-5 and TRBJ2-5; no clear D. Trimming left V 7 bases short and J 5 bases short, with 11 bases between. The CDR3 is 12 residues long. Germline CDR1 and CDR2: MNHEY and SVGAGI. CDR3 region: CASTSSLETQYF. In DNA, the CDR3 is TGTGCCAGCACCTCCTCCCTGGAGACCCAGTACTTC.

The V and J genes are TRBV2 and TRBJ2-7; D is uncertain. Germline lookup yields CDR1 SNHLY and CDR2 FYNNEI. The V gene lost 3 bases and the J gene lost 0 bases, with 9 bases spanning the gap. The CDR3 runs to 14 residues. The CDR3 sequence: CASSDQWASYEQYF. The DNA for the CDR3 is TGTGCCAGCAGTGATCAATGGGCCTCCTACGAGCAGTACTTC.

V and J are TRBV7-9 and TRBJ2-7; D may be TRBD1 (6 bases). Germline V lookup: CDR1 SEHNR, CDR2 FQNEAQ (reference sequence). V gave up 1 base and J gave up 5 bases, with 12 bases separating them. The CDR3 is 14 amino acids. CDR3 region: CASSLGGAGDEQYF. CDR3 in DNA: TGTGCCAGCAGCTTAGGAGGGGCAGGGGACGAGCAGTACTTC.

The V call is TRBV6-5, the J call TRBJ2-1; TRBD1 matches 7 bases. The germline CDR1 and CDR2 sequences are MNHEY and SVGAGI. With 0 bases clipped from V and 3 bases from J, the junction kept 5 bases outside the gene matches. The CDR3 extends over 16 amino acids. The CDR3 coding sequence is TGTGCCAGCAGTTACTCAGAGGGGGCAATCTACAATGAGCAGTTCTTC. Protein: CASSYSEGAIYNEQFF.

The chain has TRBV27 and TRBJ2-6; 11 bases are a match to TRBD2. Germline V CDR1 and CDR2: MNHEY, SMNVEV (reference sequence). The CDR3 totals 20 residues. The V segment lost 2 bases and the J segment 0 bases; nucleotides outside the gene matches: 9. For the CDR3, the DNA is TGTGCCAGCAGTTTAAGGCCCCTTAGCGGGAGGGCCTCTGGGGCCAACGTCCTGACTTTC. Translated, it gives CASSLRPLSGRASGANVLTF.

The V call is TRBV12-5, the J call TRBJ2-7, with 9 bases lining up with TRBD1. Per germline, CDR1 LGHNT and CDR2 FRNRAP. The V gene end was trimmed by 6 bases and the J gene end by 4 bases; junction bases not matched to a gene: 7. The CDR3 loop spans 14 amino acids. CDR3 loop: CASGKPGQGYEQYF. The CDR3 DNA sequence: TGTGCTAGTGGCAAACCGGGACAGGGATACGAGCAGTACTTC.

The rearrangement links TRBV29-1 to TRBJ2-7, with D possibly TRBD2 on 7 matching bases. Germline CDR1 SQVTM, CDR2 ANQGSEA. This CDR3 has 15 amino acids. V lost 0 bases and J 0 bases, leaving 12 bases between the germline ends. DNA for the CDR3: TGCAGCGTTGAAGATCGGGGGGCCCTCTCCTACGAGCAGTACTTC. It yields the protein CSVEDRGALSYEQYF.

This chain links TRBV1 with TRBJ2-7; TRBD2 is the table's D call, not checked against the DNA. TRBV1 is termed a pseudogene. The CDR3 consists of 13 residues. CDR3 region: CTSSHPGSYEQYF. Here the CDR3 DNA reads TGCACCAGCAGCCATCCCGGCTCCTACGAGCAGTACTTC.

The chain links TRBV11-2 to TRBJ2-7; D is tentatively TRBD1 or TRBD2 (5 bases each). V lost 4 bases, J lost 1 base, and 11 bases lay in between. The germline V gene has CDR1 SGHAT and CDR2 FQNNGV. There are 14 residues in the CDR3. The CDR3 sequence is CASSSGTASYEQYF. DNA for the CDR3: TGTGCCAGCAGCTCCGGGACGGCTTCCTACGAGCAGTACTTC.

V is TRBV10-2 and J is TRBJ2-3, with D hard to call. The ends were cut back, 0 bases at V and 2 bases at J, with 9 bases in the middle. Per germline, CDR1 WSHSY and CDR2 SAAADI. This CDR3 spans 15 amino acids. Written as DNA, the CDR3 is TGCGCCAGCAGTGAGTCAACTATCGCCACAGATACGCAGTATTTT. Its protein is CASSESTIATDTQYF.

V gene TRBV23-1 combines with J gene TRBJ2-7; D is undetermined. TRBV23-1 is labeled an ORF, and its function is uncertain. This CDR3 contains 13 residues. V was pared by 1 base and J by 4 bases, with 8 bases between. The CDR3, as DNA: TGCGCCAGCAGTCAATTGGGTTCGTACGAGCAGTACTTC. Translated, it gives CASSQLGSYEQYF.

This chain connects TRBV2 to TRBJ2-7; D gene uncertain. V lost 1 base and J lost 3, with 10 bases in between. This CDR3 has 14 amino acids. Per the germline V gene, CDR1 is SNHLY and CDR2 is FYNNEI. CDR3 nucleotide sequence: TGTGCCAGCAGTGAAGTGGGCACCTTCTACGAGCAGTACTTC. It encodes CASSEVGTFYEQYF.

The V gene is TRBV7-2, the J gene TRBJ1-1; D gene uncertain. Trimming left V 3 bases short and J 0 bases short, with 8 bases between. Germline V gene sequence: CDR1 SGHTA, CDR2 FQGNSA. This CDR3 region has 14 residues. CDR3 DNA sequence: TGTGCCAGCAGCTTTGGCAGTATGAACACTGAAGCTTTCTTT. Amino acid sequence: CASSFGSMNTEAFF.

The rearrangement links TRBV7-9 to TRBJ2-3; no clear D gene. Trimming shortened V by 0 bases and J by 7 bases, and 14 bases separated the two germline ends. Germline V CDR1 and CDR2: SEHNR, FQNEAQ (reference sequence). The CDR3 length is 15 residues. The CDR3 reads CASSLALGAVNTQYF. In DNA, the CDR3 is TGTGCCAGCAGCTTAGCCTTAGGAGCCGTGAATACGCAGTATTTT.